This T cell receptor beta chain came from a study of cytomegalovirus exposure and HLA in healthy donors. Notes on the study in general: A previous analysis found most TCR beta V segments productive roughly 90% or roughly 30% of the time. Owing to their indistinguishability, certain V segments, notably TRBV6-2 and TRBV6-3, were excluded. Later work found that TCR association rates differed between HLA loci; DRB1 had the most and HLA-C the fewest.

Looked up from germline, CDR1 is SGHAT and CDR2 is FQNNGV. V shed 5 bases and J shed 6 bases, with 13 bases lying between them. There are 13 residues in the CDR3. With 60 Vbeta and 13 Jbeta primers, the PCR was carried out. Sequencing used immunoSEQ multiplex PCR; TCRdb keeps in-frame clones, though not all of them. The profile shows some 120,000 clones, roughly 83% of them singletons. Note on this clone: Its specificity is not known.

Specimen: PBMCs. The chain joins TRBV11-2 to TRBJ1-1; D is possibly TRBD1 (6 bases). The receptor comes from a young man in good health and CMV-seropositive. CDR3 nucleotides: TGTGCCAGCAGCCATGGTGACAGGTCTGAAGCTTTCTTT. Its translation: CASSHGDRSEAFF. The full variable domain, completed using reference TRBV11-2 and TRBJ1-1, is EAGVAQSPRYKIIEKRQSVAFWCNPISGHATLYWYQQILGQGPKLLIQFQNNGVVDDSQLPKDRFSAERLKGVDSTLKIQPAKLEDSAVYLCASSHGDRSEAFFGQGTRLTVV.